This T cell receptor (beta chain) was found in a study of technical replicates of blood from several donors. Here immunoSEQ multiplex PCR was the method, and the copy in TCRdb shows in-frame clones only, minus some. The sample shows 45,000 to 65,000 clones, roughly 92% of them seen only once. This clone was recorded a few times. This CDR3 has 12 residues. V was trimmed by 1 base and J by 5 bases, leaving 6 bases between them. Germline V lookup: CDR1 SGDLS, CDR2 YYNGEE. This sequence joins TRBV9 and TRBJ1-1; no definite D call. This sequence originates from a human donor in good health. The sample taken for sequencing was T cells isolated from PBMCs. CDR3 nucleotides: TGTGCCAGCAGCGTAAGTGAGACTGAAGCTTTCTTT. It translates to CASSVSETEAFF.